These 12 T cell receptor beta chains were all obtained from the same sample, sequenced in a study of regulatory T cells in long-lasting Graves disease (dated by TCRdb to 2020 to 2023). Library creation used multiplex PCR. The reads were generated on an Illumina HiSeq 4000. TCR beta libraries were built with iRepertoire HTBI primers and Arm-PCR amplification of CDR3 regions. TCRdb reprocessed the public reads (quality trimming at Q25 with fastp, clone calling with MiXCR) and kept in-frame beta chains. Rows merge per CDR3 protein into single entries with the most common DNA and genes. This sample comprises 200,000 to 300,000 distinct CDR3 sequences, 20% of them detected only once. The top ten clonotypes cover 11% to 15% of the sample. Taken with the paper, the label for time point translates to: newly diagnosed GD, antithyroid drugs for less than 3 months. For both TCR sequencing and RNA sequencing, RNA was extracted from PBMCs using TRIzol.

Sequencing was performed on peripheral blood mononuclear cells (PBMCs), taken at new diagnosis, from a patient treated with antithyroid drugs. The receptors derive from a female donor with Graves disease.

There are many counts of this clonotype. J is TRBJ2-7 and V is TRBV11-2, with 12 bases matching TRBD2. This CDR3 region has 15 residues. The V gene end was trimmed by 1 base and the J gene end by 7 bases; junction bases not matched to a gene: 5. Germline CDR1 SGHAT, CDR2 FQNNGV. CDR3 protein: CASSLGLAGDVEQYF. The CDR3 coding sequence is TGTGCCAGCAGCTTAGGACTAGCGGGAGATGTGGAGCAGTACTTC.

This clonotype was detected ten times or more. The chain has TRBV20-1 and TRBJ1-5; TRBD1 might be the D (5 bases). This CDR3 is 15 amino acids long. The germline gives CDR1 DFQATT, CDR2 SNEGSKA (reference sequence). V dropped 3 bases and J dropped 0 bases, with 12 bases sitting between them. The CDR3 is CSARQGIYSNQPQHF. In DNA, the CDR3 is TGCAGTGCTAGGCAGGGAATCTATAGCAATCAGCCCCAGCATTTT.

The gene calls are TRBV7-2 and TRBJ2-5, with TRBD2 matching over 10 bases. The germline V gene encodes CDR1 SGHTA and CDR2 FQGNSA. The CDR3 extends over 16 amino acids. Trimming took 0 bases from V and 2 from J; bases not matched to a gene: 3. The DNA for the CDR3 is TGTGCCAGCAGCTTAGCTGCTAGCGGGGGACAAGAGACCCAGTACTTC. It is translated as CASSLAASGGQETQYF.

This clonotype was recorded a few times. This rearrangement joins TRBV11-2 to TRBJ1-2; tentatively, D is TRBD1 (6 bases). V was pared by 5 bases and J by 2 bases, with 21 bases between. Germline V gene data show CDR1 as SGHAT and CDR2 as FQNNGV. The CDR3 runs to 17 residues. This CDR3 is CASSILRGSVGNYGYTF. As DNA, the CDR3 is TGTGCCAGCAGCATACTGAGGGGGTCTGTGGGAAACTATGGCTACACCTTC.

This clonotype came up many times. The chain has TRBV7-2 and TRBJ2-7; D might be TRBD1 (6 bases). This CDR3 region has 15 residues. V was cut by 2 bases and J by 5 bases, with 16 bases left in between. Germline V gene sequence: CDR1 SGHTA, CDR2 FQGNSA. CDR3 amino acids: CASSLIGTLGDEQYF. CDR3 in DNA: TGTGCCAGCAGCTTAATTGGGACACTGGGCGACGAGCAGTACTTC.

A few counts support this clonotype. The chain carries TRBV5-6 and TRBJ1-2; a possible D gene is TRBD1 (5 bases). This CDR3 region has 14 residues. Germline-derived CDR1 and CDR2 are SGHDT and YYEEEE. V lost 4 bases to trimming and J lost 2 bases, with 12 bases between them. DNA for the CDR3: TGTGCCAGCAGCCCCGCGGGGGACAACTATGGCTACACCTTC. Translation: CASSPAGDNYGYTF.

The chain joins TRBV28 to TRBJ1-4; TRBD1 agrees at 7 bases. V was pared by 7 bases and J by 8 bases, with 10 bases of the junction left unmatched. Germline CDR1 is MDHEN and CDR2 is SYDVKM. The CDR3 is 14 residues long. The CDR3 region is CASTLSRGQEKLFF. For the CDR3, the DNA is TGTGCCAGCACGTTATCTAGGGGGCAGGAAAAACTGTTTTTT.

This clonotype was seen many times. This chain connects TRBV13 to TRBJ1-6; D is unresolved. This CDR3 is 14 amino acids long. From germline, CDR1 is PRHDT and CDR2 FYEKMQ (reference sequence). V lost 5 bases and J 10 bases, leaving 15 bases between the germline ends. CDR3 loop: CASSPGRARSPLHF. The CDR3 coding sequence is TGTGCCAGCAGCCCCGGGAGGGCTCGGTCACCCCTCCACTTT.

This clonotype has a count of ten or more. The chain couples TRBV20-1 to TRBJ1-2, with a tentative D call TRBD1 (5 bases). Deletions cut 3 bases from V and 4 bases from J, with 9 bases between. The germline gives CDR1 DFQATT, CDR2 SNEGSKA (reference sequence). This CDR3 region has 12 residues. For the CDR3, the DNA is TGCAGTGCTAGCAGGGATTTCTATGGCTACACCTTC. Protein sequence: CSASRDFYGYTF.

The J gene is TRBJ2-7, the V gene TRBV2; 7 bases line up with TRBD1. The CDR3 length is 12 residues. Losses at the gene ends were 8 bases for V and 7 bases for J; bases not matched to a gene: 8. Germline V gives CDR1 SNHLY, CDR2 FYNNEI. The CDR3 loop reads CASGPGTEEQYF. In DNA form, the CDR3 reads TGTGCCAGCGGACCCGGGACAGAAGAGCAGTACTTC.

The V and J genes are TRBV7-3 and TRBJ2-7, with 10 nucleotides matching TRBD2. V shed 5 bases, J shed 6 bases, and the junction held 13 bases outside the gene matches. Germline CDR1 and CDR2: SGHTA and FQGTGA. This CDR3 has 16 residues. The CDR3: CASSDSASGRNGEQYF. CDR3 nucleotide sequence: TGTGCCAGCAGCGACAGTGCTAGCGGGAGAAACGGCGAGCAGTACTTC. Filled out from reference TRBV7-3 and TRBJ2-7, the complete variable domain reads GAGVSQTPSNKVTEKGKYVELRCDPISGHTALYWYRQSLGQGPEFLIYFQGTGAADDSGLPNDRFFAVRPEGSVSTLKIQRTERGDSAVYLCASSDSASGRNGEQYFGPGTRLTVT.

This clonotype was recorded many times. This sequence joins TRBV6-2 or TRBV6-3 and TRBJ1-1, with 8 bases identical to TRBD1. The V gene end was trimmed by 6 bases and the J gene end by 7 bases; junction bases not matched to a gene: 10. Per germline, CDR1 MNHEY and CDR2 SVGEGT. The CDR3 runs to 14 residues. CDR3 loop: CASSQRGQGGEAFF. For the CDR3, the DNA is TGTGCCAGCAGCCAACGTGGACAGGGTGGTGAAGCTTTCTTT.